The T cell receptor beta chain described here comes from a study of blood T cells in healthy people across ages. There are 15 residues in the CDR3. Germline V lookup: CDR1 MNHNY, CDR2 SVGAGI (reference sequence). Trimming pared 10 bases from V and 0 bases from J, leaving 13 bases between. A second PCR of roughly 7 to 11 cycles used a sample-barcoded 5' primer and a J-beta primer mix. All samples gave at least 2.5 million CDR3-containing paired-end reads. Via MiXCR, TCRdb re-called the 5' RACE reads, giving one row per CDR3 protein. The sample has hundreds of thousands of distinct CDR3 sequences, 40% to 50% seen once; the top ten hold about 19%.

The receptor was isolated from a man aged 60-69 years in good health. The sequenced material came from blood. This chain joins TRBV6-6 and TRBJ2-6; D is unclear. In DNA form, the CDR3 reads TGTGCCAACTCCTCGGTGGCCTCTGGGGCCAACGTCCTGACTTTC. The encoded protein is CANSSVASGANVLTF.